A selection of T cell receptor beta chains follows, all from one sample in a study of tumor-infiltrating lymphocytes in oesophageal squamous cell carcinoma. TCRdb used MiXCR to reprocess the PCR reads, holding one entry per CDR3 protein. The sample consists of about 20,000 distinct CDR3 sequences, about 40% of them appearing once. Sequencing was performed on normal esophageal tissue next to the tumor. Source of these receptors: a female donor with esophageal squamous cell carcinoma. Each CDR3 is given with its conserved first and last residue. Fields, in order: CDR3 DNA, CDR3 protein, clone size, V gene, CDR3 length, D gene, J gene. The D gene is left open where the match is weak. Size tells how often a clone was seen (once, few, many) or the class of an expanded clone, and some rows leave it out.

DNA: TGCGCCAGCAGCTCTCTACAGGGAAAAGCCTACGAGCAGTACTTC; CDR3: CASSSLQGKAYEQYF; size: many; V: TRBV5-1; length: 15; D: -; J: TRBJ2-7
DNA: TGTGCCAGCAGTGGACAGGGGGGTTTGACTGAAGCTTTCTTT; CDR3: CASSGQGGLTEAFF; size: -; V: TRBV6-1; length: 14; D: TRBD1; J: TRBJ1-1
DNA: TGTGCCAGCAGCGAGTCCCAGGGCCTCTACGAGCAGTACTTC; CDR3: CASSESQGLYEQYF; size: few; V: TRBV7-3; length: 14; D: -; J: TRBJ2-7
DNA: TGTGCCAGCAGCCTGAGACTAGCGGGGGTGGGGGCGCACACAGATACGCAGTACTTC; CDR3: CASSLRLAGVGAHTDTQYF; size: -; V: TRBV5-3; length: 19; D: TRBD2; J: TRBJ2-7
DNA: TGTGCCAGCAGCGATTGGACTAGCGGGAGGGCGGATACGCAGTATTTT; CDR3: CASSDWTSGRADTQYF; size: many; V: TRBV27; length: 16; D: TRBD2; J: TRBJ2-3
DNA: TGTGCCAGCACCGAGACCCTAGCGGGAGAAGAGACCCAGTACTTC; CDR3: CASTETLAGEETQYF; size: many; V: TRBV6-1; length: 15; D: TRBD2; J: TRBJ2-5
DNA: TGTGCCAGCAGCTTATGGCCAGGGGGGGACCAAGAGACCCAGTACTTC; CDR3: CASSLWPGGDQETQYF; size: medium-sized; V: TRBV7-9; length: 16; D: -; J: TRBJ2-5
DNA: TGTGCCAGCAGTCTAGCGGGGGGGCCTAATGAGCAGTTCTTC; CDR3: CASSLAGGPNEQFF; size: medium-sized; V: TRBV6-1; length: 14; D: TRBD2; J: TRBJ2-1
DNA: TGCGCCAGCAGCTCACAGGGGGCTCATCCTGAATGGAACACTGAAGCTTTCTTT; CDR3: CASSSQGAHPEWNTEAFF; size: few; V: TRBV5-1; length: 18; D: TRBD1; J: TRBJ1-1
DNA: TGTGCCAGCAGGACAGGGGACAATCAGCCCCAGCATTTT; CDR3: CASRTGDNQPQHF; size: -; V: TRBV12-3/TRBV12-4; length: 13; D: TRBD1; J: TRBJ1-5
DNA: TGTGCCAGCAGTGGAAGGACAGCCCCAGATACGCAGTATTTT; CDR3: CASSGRTAPDTQYF; size: many; V: TRBV2; length: 14; D: -; J: TRBJ2-3
DNA: TGTGCCAGCAGCTTGGTATGGGGAGATACGCAGTATTTT; CDR3: CASSLVWGDTQYF; size: -; V: TRBV7-6; length: 13; D: -; J: TRBJ2-3
DNA: TGTGCCAGCACCCCGGAAGCCCTTTATGGCTACACCTTC; CDR3: CASTPEALYGYTF; size: medium-sized; V: TRBV7-2; length: 13; D: -; J: TRBJ1-2
DNA: TGTGCCAGCAGCTTAGAAGCGATCGGGGGTGGCACAGATACGCAGTATTTT; CDR3: CASSLEAIGGGTDTQYF; size: medium-sized; V: TRBV7-2; length: 17; D: -; J: TRBJ2-3
DNA: TGTGCCAGTAGTATAAGGGGGAGGGTCCTCAATCAGCCCCAGCATTTT; CDR3: CASSIRGRVLNQPQHF; size: once; V: TRBV19; length: 16; D: -; J: TRBJ1-5
DNA: TGTGCCAGCCGAACAGGGGACCTTAACACCGGGGAGCTGTTTTTT; CDR3: CASRTGDLNTGELFF; size: -; V: TRBV7-3; length: 15; D: TRBD1; J: TRBJ2-2
DNA: TGTGCCAGCTGCCCGAACAATGAGCAGTTCTTC; CDR3: CASCPNNEQFF; size: many; V: TRBV2; length: 11; D: -; J: TRBJ2-1